This T cell receptor (beta chain) was observed in a study of shared clonotypes between healthy human individuals. Germline V gives CDR1 MNHEY, CDR2 SMNVEV (reference sequence). Trimming shortened V by 8 bases and J by 8 bases, and 16 bases separated the two germline ends. The CDR3 spans 13 residues. Remarks on this clone: Its target is not known.

For sorted subsets, roughly 200 ng DNA per replicate equaled about 30,000 T cell genomes. The protocol was immunoSEQ multiplex PCR, while the TCRdb copy is restricted to in-frame clones and leaves out a portion. The repertoire holds about 690,000 clones, with around 91% as singletons. Regarding the study as a whole: Rarefaction revealed incomplete sorted-subset sequencing despite large depth. Naive CD4 clonotypes were shared across a handful of donors at roughly 5.3%. Clonotypes which were not shared had lower generation probabilities than clonotypes that all four donors shared.

This chain links TRBV27 with TRBJ2-1; D is uncertain. Sequenced material: memory CD8+ T cells from PBMCs. The subset was: CD45RO+ cells pooled with CCR7-negative TemRA cells. This sequence was found in a man between 18 and 35 years old in good health. Some clones in this sample may be carry-over from other donors' samples. CDR3 region: CASANLGDHEQFF. The CDR3 DNA reads TGTGCCAGCGCCAACCTGGGCGACCATGAGCAGTTCTTC.